Below are 22 T cell receptor beta chains sequenced from a single sample in a study of shared clonotypes between healthy human individuals. TCRdb's copy holds only in-frame clones and misses some; the assay was immunoSEQ multiplex PCR. The sample lists about 2 million clones; 90% to 95% were seen once. Sequencing was done on a sample of naive CD4+ T cells sorted from blood. Subset meaning: CD45RA+ positively selected. Receptor source: a man younger than 35 in good health.

This clone showed up just once. This chain uses TRBV5-1 with TRBJ2-1; 10 positions agree with TRBD1. Trimming took 0 bases from V and 6 from J; bases not matched to a gene: 6. Germline-derived CDR1 and CDR2 are SGHRS and YFSETQ. The CDR3 contains 16 residues. The CDR3 nucleotides read TGCGCCAGCAGCTTGGTAGGGACAGGGGTTTCCAATGAGCAGTTCTTC. Amino acids: CASSLVGTGVSNEQFF.

V gene TRBV4-1 combines with J gene TRBJ1-2; D uncertain. Germline CDR1 reads MGHRA; CDR2 reads YSYEKL. V was clipped by 1 base and J by 2 bases, with 8 bases between them. The CDR3 totals 14 residues. CDR3: CASSQGQENYGYTF. Written as DNA, the CDR3 is TGCGCCAGCAGCCAAGGGCAGGAGAACTATGGCTACACCTTC.

The gene calls are TRBV5-6 and TRBJ2-7, with 9 bases matching TRBD2. The germline V gene has CDR1 SGHDT and CDR2 YYEEEE. The CDR3 runs to 15 residues. The ends lost 5 bases at V and 0 bases at J; junction bases unmatched: 6. This CDR3 is CASRLSGGLSYEQYF. CDR3 bases: TGTGCCAGCAGACTCAGCGGGGGGCTCTCCTACGAGCAGTACTTC.

The J gene is TRBJ1-6, the V gene TRBV5-1; 9 bases match TRBD1. Per germline, CDR1 SGHRS and CDR2 YFSETQ. The CDR3 extends over 16 amino acids. The ends lost 0 bases at V and 6 bases at J; junction bases unmatched: 4. Here the CDR3 reads CASSLEPGQGNSPLHF. CDR3 nucleotide sequence: TGCGCCAGCAGCTTGGAACCGGGACAGGGTAATTCACCCCTCCACTTT.

The gene calls are TRBV2 and TRBJ2-7; no definite D call. The CDR3 has 14 amino acids. Germline assignment: CDR1 SNHLY and CDR2 FYNNEI. V was pared by 7 bases and J by 0 bases, with 13 bases between. For the CDR3, the DNA is TGTGCCAGCACTCTAGACACCCTCTCCTACGAGCAGTACTTC. Translation: CASTLDTLSYEQYF.

This chain uses TRBV7-9 with TRBJ2-7; 9 bases fit TRBD2. Germline values: CDR1 SEHNR, CDR2 FQNEAQ (reference sequence). V dropped 2 bases and J dropped 6; count of bases not matched to a gene: 11. This CDR3 is 16 amino acids long. The CDR3 DNA is TGTGCCAGCAGCTTATTTCTGGCGGGAGGGCCGGGCGAGCAGTACTTC. Residues: CASSLFLAGGPGEQYF.

This rearrangement joins TRBV2 to TRBJ1-2; tentative D call: TRBD1 (5 bases). Germline CDR1 and CDR2: SNHLY and FYNNEI. V lost 3 bases and J lost 0, with 14 bases in between. The CDR3 sequence is 16 residues long. The CDR3 DNA follows: TGTGCCAGCAGTGAGATGAGGACAACAGCTAACTATGGCTACACCTTC. It yields the protein CASSEMRTTANYGYTF.

A note on this clone: The identical CDR3 is also encoded by other nucleotide sequences in the sample. This chain links TRBV5-4 with TRBJ2-5; D is possibly TRBD1 (7 bases). The CDR3 has 14 amino acids. Germline V gene lookup returns CDR1 SGHNT and CDR2 YYREEE (reference sequence). V was clipped by 4 bases and J by 1 base, with 11 bases between them. In nucleotides, the CDR3 is TGTGCCAGCAGCCGCGGGACAGCCCAAGAGACCCAGTACTTC. Its translation: CASSRGTAQETQYF.

This sequence joins TRBV25-1 and TRBJ2-3; 9 positions agree with TRBD1. The V gene end was trimmed by 1 base and the J gene end by 4 bases; junction bases not matched to a gene: 9. The germline V gene has CDR1 MGHDK and CDR2 SYGVNS. The CDR3 is 17 residues long. The CDR3 coding sequence is TGTGCCAGCAGTGAATTGGGGACAGGGAAGGTTTCAGATACGCAGTATTTT. This translates into CASSELGTGKVSDTQYF.

The chain couples TRBV19 to TRBJ2-7; 7 nucleotides align to TRBD1. From germline, CDR1 is LNHDA and CDR2 SQIVND (reference sequence). This CDR3 is 14 amino acids long. J gave up 1 base and V 9 bases, and 9 bases lay outside the gene matches. The DNA of the CDR3 is TGTGCCAGCGCCCCGGGACAGAATTCCTACGAGCAGTACTTC. It codes for CASAPGQNSYEQYF. Drawing the rest from reference TRBV19 and TRBJ2-7, the complete variable domain is DGGITQSPKYLFRKEGQNVTLSCEQNLNHDAMYWYRQDPGQGLRLIYYSQIVNDFQKGDIAEGYSVSREKKESFPLTVTSAQKNPTAFYLCASAPGQNSYEQYFGPGTRLTVT.

This sequence joins TRBV7-6 and TRBJ2-3, with D perhaps matching TRBD1 (5 bases). Germline V CDR1 and CDR2: SGHVS, FNYEAQ. V dropped 0 bases and J dropped 10 bases, with 14 bases sitting between them. The CDR3 contains 14 residues. The CDR3 DNA reads as TGTGCCAGCAGCTTAGCGCCACAGGCAGGATCGCAGTATTTT. It is translated as CASSLAPQAGSQYF.

The chain links TRBV27 to TRBJ2-7; TRBD1 is a possible D gene (5 bases). Looked up from germline, CDR1 is MNHEY and CDR2 is SMNVEV (reference sequence). The CDR3 extends over 15 amino acids. Trimming pared 8 bases from V and 0 bases from J, leaving 17 bases between. CDR3 amino acids: CASPPQGRDSYEQYF. For the CDR3, the DNA is TGTGCCAGCCCCCCGCAGGGTAGAGACTCCTACGAGCAGTACTTC.

The chain employs TRBV4-1 and TRBJ2-1; no definite D call. The germline V and J ends were trimmed by 0 bases and 11 bases, with 11 bases remaining between them. CDR3 length: 13 residues. In germline, CDR1 is MGHRA, CDR2 YSYEKL. CDR3 DNA: TGCGCCAGCAGCCAAGATCAAAGGTGGCAGCAGTTCTTC. Its protein is CASSQDQRWQQFF.

The chain is built from TRBV28 and TRBJ2-7, with 10 bases identical to TRBD2. The length of the CDR3 is 17 residues. Germline V CDR1 and CDR2: MDHEN, SYDVKM. V was clipped by 5 bases and J by 3 bases; unmatched bases: 13. DNA for the CDR3: TGTGCCAGCAGTCCTTTTAGCGGGGGGTATACTAACTACGAGCAGTACTTC. Protein sequence: CASSPFSGGYTNYEQYF.

The chain is built from TRBV6-1 and TRBJ1-1, with 8 positions matching TRBD1. Germline lookup yields CDR1 MNHNS and CDR2 SASEGT. This CDR3 region has 13 residues. Trimming at V came to 7 bases and at J to 4 bases, leaving 5 bases not matched to a gene. The CDR3 coding sequence is TGTGCCAGCAATCCAGGGGGCACCACTGAAGCTTTCTTT. It specifies CASNPGGTTEAFF.

J is TRBJ2-7 and V is TRBV18, with 10 positions matching TRBD2. From germline, CDR1 is KGHSH and CDR2 LQKENI. The CDR3 is 15 amino acids. Trimming cost V 3 bases and J 2 bases; bases outside gene matches: 4. This CDR3 is CASSPSSGRTYEQYF. In DNA, the CDR3 is TGTGCCAGCTCACCGTCTAGCGGGAGAACCTACGAGCAGTACTTC. Using reference TRBV18 and TRBJ2-7 for the parts outside the CDR3, the full variable domain is NAGVMQNPRHLVRRRGQEARLRCSPMKGHSHVYWYRQLPEEGLKFMVYLQKENIIDESGMPKERFSAEFPKEGPSILRIQQVVRGDSAAYFCASSPSSGRTYEQYFGPGTRLTVT.

The rearrangement joins TRBV30 to TRBJ2-1; D gene ambiguous. The CDR3 has 13 residues. Looked up from germline, CDR1 is GTSNPN and CDR2 is SVGIG (reference sequence). The germline V and J ends were trimmed by 2 bases and 9 bases, with 14 bases remaining between them. CDR3 nucleotides: TGTGCCTGGAGTATGCAGAGAGAGACTGAGCAGTTCTTC. It translates to CAWSMQRETEQFF.

The rearrangement uses TRBV30 and TRBJ1-3; a possible D gene is TRBD1 (6 bases). Germline V gene lookup returns CDR1 GTSNPN and CDR2 SVGIG (reference sequence). The CDR3 extends over 14 amino acids. Trimming removed 5 bases from V and 0 bases from J, with 11 bases in between. The DNA for the CDR3 is TGTGCCTGGTCCCCGGACAGCTCTGGAAACACCATATATTTT. It specifies CAWSPDSSGNTIYF.

In DNA form, the CDR3 reads TGTGCCAGCAGTTTACGGCGGTACACTGAAGCTTTCTTT. Its translation: CASSLRRYTEAFF. J is TRBJ1-1 and V is TRBV6-1, with D hard to call. Trimming shortened V by 5 bases and J by 3 bases, and 10 bases separated the two germline ends. The germline CDR1 and CDR2 sequences are MNHNS and SASEGT. The CDR3 runs 13 residues.

V usage is TRBV6-1 and J usage is TRBJ2-5, with 9 bases aligning to TRBD2. The germline V gene has CDR1 MNHNS and CDR2 SASEGT. CDR3 size: 15 residues. After removal of 3 bases from V and 3 bases from J, the junction contained 5 bases not matched to a gene. Here the CDR3 reads CASSDPSGVKETQYF. The CDR3 DNA reads as TGTGCCAGCAGTGACCCTAGCGGGGTTAAAGAGACCCAGTACTTC.

J is TRBJ2-1 and V is TRBV13; no definite D call. The CDR3 is 13 amino acids. CDR1 and CDR2 (germline): PRHDT, FYEKMQ (reference sequence). V was cut by 6 bases and J by 4 bases, with 10 bases left in between. This chain's CDR3 is CASSWSGYNEQFF. The CDR3 DNA is TGTGCCAGCAGTTGGAGTGGATACAATGAGCAGTTCTTC.

V and J are TRBV5-1 and TRBJ2-2, with 9 bases fitting TRBD1. There are 17 residues in the CDR3. V shed 5 bases and J 0 bases; nucleotides not matched to a gene: 8. Germline V lookup: CDR1 SGHRS, CDR2 YFSETQ. The CDR3 protein is CASRTGGRTANTGELFF. CDR3 DNA sequence: TGCGCCAGCAGAACAGGGGGCCGAACAGCGAACACCGGGGAGCTGTTTTTT.